These T cell receptor beta chains were read from a single sample in a study of regulatory T cells in long-lasting Graves disease. TCRdb analysed the multiplex PCR reads with MiXCR anew, one entry per CDR3 protein. This sample has approximately 400,000 distinct CDR3 sequences, with roughly 23% found just once. This sample comprised peripheral blood mononuclear cells (PBMCs), obtained when the disease was refractory, from a patient treated with antithyroid drugs. The receptors shown here come from a woman aged 40 to 50 with Graves disease. CDR3s include the opening cysteine and the closing phenylalanine or tryptophan. D genes are given only for firm matches. Clone size, where shown, is once, few, many, or a class for clones that have expanded.

CDR3nt: TGTGCCAGCAGCCGAAGGTCTGAAGCTTTCTTT
CDR3aa: CASSRRSEAFF
abundance: few
j_gene: TRBJ1-1
v_gene: TRBV14
d_gene: NA

CDR3nt: TGTGCCAGCAGTTTGCGAGCGGAGACGCAGTATTTT
CDR3aa: CASSLRAETQYF
abundance: many
j_gene: TRBJ2-3
v_gene: TRBV28
d_gene: NA

CDR3nt: TGTGCCAGCAGTAAGGGTTTATCTCAGCCCCAGCATTTT
CDR3aa: CASSKGLSQPQHF
abundance: many
j_gene: TRBJ1-5
v_gene: TRBV6-1
d_gene: NA

CDR3nt: TGCGCCAGCCAGGCTATGAGACAGGCGGAGTATCAAGAGACCCAGTACTTC
CDR3aa: CASQAMRQAEYQETQYF
abundance: NA
j_gene: TRBJ2-5
v_gene: TRBV10-2
d_gene: NA

CDR3nt: TGTGCCAGCAGCCAGACTAGCGGGTTTTACGAGCAGTACTTC
CDR3aa: CASSQTSGFYEQYF
abundance: many
j_gene: TRBJ2-7
v_gene: TRBV2
d_gene: TRBD2

CDR3nt: TGTGCCAGCAGTTTCGCAGGGGCCAACGTCCTGACTTTC
CDR3aa: CASSFAGANVLTF
abundance: NA
j_gene: TRBJ2-6
v_gene: TRBV28
d_gene: NA

CDR3nt: TGCAGCGTTGAGTGGCAGCATGAAAAACTGTTTTTT
CDR3aa: CSVEWQHEKLFF
abundance: NA
j_gene: TRBJ1-4
v_gene: TRBV29-1
d_gene: NA

CDR3nt: TGCGCCAGCAGCTTGAGGTTTTTTGACAGCGTGAACACTGAAGCTTTCTTT
CDR3aa: CASSLRFFDSVNTEAFF
abundance: few
j_gene: TRBJ1-1
v_gene: TRBV5-1
d_gene: NA

CDR3nt: TGTGCCACCAGGACTTCGGCAGGCCGTGGCTACACCTTC
CDR3aa: CATRTSAGRGYTF
abundance: NA
j_gene: TRBJ1-2
v_gene: TRBV6-2/TRBV6-3
d_gene: NA

CDR3nt: TGCAGTGCCAGAGGATTATCCTACGAGCAGTACTTC
CDR3aa: CSARGLSYEQYF
abundance: NA
j_gene: TRBJ2-7
v_gene: TRBV20-1
d_gene: NA

CDR3nt: TGTGCCAGCAGCTTAGCGGTAGCCGGCGAGCAGTACTTC
CDR3aa: CASSLAVAGEQYF
abundance: many
j_gene: TRBJ2-7
v_gene: TRBV7-9
d_gene: NA

CDR3nt: TGTGCCTGGAGTCGGGGATCTTATCAGCCCCAGCATTTT
CDR3aa: CAWSRGSYQPQHF
abundance: NA
j_gene: TRBJ1-5
v_gene: TRBV30
d_gene: NA

CDR3nt: TGTGCCAGCAGATTCGGACAGGGGGCCGGGGAGCTGTTTTTT
CDR3aa: CASRFGQGAGELFF
abundance: few
j_gene: TRBJ2-2
v_gene: TRBV12-3/TRBV12-4
d_gene: TRBD1

CDR3nt: TGTGCCAGCAGTTACTCGGGTAGCGGGAGATACGAGCAGTACTTC
CDR3aa: CASSYSGSGRYEQYF
abundance: large
j_gene: TRBJ2-7
v_gene: TRBV6-5
d_gene: TRBD2

CDR3nt: TGTGCCAGCAGCCGTTCGAGAGGGGCCGATTCACCCCTCCACTTT
CDR3aa: CASSRSRGADSPLHF
abundance: NA
j_gene: TRBJ1-6
v_gene: TRBV3-1
d_gene: NA

CDR3nt: TGTGCCACCAGCGACACTAGGGGGGACTACTACGAGCAGTACTTC
CDR3aa: CATSDTRGDYYEQYF
abundance: many
j_gene: TRBJ2-7
v_gene: TRBV15
d_gene: NA

CDR3nt: TGTGCCAGCAGCTTACGCCCGGGACAGGGTAGCAATGAGCAGTTCTTC
CDR3aa: CASSLRPGQGSNEQFF
abundance: NA
j_gene: TRBJ2-1
v_gene: TRBV7-3
d_gene: TRBD1

CDR3nt: TGCAGCGTTGAGGTTTTGCTAGAGACCCAGTACTTC
CDR3aa: CSVEVLLETQYF
abundance: many
j_gene: TRBJ2-5
v_gene: TRBV29-1
d_gene: NA

CDR3nt: TGTGCCAGCAGGAGACAGGACTACGAGCAGTACTTC
CDR3aa: CASRRQDYEQYF
abundance: many
j_gene: TRBJ2-7
v_gene: TRBV28
d_gene: NA

CDR3nt: TGTGCCAGCAGCGGGGGCCCCGAAGCTTTCTTT
CDR3aa: CASSGGPEAFF
abundance: NA
j_gene: TRBJ1-1
v_gene: TRBV5-5
d_gene: NA

CDR3nt: TGTGCCAGCAGTTTAGGACAGGCTACTTATGGCTACACCTTC
CDR3aa: CASSLGQATYGYTF
abundance: NA
j_gene: TRBJ1-2
v_gene: TRBV28
d_gene: TRBD1

CDR3nt: TGTGCCAGCAGTTTAAGGGACTCGGTGAGACAGCCCCAGCATTTT
CDR3aa: CASSLRDSVRQPQHF
abundance: many
j_gene: TRBJ1-5
v_gene: TRBV28
d_gene: NA

CDR3nt: TGCGCCAGCAGCTTGGCAGTCCTGGGACAGGGAAGGGAAAAACTGTTTTTT
CDR3aa: CASSLAVLGQGREKLFF
abundance: few
j_gene: TRBJ1-4
v_gene: TRBV5-1
d_gene: TRBD1

CDR3nt: TGTGCCAGCAGTTACGAACCAGGATTGAACACTGAAGCTTTCTTT
CDR3aa: CASSYEPGLNTEAFF
abundance: many
j_gene: TRBJ1-1
v_gene: TRBV6-5
d_gene: NA

CDR3nt: TGTGCCAGCAGTGAAGTGGGGAGCCTAACTGAAGCTTTCTTT
CDR3aa: CASSEVGSLTEAFF
abundance: NA
j_gene: TRBJ1-1
v_gene: TRBV6-2/TRBV6-3
d_gene: NA

CDR3nt: TGTGCCAGCAGTGATTGGGATACTACCGTCACAGATACGCAGTATTTT
CDR3aa: CASSDWDTTVTDTQYF
abundance: NA
j_gene: TRBJ2-3
v_gene: TRBV6-2/TRBV6-3
d_gene: NA